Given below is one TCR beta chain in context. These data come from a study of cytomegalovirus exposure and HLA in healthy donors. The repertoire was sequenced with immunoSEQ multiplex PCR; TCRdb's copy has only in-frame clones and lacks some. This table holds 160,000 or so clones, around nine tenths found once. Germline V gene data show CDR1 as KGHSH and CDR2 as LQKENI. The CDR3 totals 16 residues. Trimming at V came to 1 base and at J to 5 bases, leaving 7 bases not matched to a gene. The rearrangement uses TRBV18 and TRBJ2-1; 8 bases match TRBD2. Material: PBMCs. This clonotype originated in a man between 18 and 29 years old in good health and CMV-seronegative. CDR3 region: CASSPRQAGDDNEQFF. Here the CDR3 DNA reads TGTGCCAGCTCACCACGTCAAGCGGGGGATGACAATGAGCAGTTCTTC. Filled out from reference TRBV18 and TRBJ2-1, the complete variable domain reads NAGVMQNPRHLVRRRGQEARLRCSPMKGHSHVYWYRQLPEEGLKFMVYLQKENIIDESGMPKERFSAEFPKEGPSILRIQQVVRGDSAAYFCASSPRQAGDDNEQFFGPGTRLTVL.